A single sample gave rise to the 14 T cell receptor beta chains below, sequenced in a study of control samples from healthy donors and cancer patients. Produced via immunoSEQ multiplex PCR; TCRdb's table is partial and in-frame only. The sample has some 150,000 clones, 89% seen once. Sequenced material: blood. The origin of the receptors is a man aged 25 to 40 in good health.

This clone appeared a few times. This chain uses TRBV9 with TRBJ2-2, with a weak D call TRBD2 (5 bases). Germline CDR1 and CDR2: SGDLS and YYNGEE. This CDR3 has 13 amino acids. V gave up 0 bases and J gave up 5 bases, with 5 bases separating them. The CDR3 here is CASSVAGTGELFF. The CDR3 bases are TGTGCCAGCAGCGTAGCGGGGACCGGGGAGCTGTTTTTT.

The V gene is TRBV11-2, the J gene TRBJ2-7; D gene unclear. Per the germline V gene, CDR1 is SGHAT and CDR2 is FQNNGV. The CDR3 is 14 residues long. Trimming took off 3 bases at V and 0 bases at J, with 9 bases between the two ends. The CDR3 nucleotides read TGTGCCAGCAGCTTCGATGTAGGCTCCTACGAGCAGTACTTC. It codes for CASSFDVGSYEQYF. Full variable domain (remainder filled in from reference TRBV11-2 and TRBJ2-7): EAGVAQSPRYKIIEKRQSVAFWCNPISGHATLYWYQQILGQGPKLLIQFQNNGVVDDSQLPKDRFSAERLKGVDSTLKIQPAKLEDSAVYLCASSFDVGSYEQYFGPGTRLTVT.

The chain is built from TRBV6-5 and TRBJ1-6; possible D gene TRBD1, 6 bases. The length of the CDR3 is 15 residues. Trimming took off 2 bases at V and 9 bases at J, with 14 bases between the two ends. Per the germline V gene, CDR1 is MNHEY and CDR2 is SVGAGI. The CDR3 DNA is TGTGCCAGCAGTTACGGGTTTCAGGGGAGTTCACCCCTCCACTTT. Translating it yields CASSYGFQGSSPLHF.

This clone showed up just a few times. The V and J genes are TRBV11-3 and TRBJ2-7; maybe TRBD1 (8 bases). Trimming cost V 0 bases and J 2 bases, with 14 bases left between them. This CDR3 spans 16 amino acids. From germline, CDR1 is SGHNT and CDR2 YENEEA. CDR3 DNA: TGTGCCAGCAGCTTAGAGCGTACAGGGGGGGCCTACGAGCAGTACTTC. Protein product: CASSLERTGGAYEQYF. The complete variable domain, with remaining parts taken from reference TRBV11-3 and TRBJ2-7, reads EAGVVQSPRYKIIEKKQPVAFWCNPISGHNTLYWYLQNLGQGPELLIRYENEEAVDDSQLPKDRFSAERLKGVDSTLKIQPAELGDSAVYLCASSLERTGGAYEQYFGPGTRLTVT.

The chain combines TRBV25-1 with TRBJ2-5, with TRBD1 matching 8 bases. With V trimmed by 6 bases and J by 1 base, 4 bases remained unmatched. The CDR3 length is 14 residues. The germline V gene has CDR1 MGHDK and CDR2 SYGVNS. DNA of the CDR3: TGTGCCAGCAGAGAACAGGGGGTCCAAGAGACCCAGTACTTC. This encodes CASREQGVQETQYF.

This chain links TRBV6-5 with TRBJ2-7; 7 nucleotides align to TRBD1. The CDR3 covers 15 residues. The V gene end was trimmed by 6 bases and the J gene end by 4 bases; junction bases not matched to a gene: 12. CDR1 is MNHEY and CDR2 is SVGAGI in the germline V gene. CDR3 coding DNA: TGTGCCAGCAGCCCGCCCCACAGGGGATCGTACGAGCAGTACTTC. Protein sequence: CASSPPHRGSYEQYF.

Concerning this clone: The sample has other DNA sequences that encode this CDR3 too. The rearrangement joins TRBV3-1 (or the pseudogene TRBV3-2) to TRBJ2-7; D gene ambiguous. Trimming pared 0 bases from V and 1 base from J, leaving 7 bases between. This CDR3 region has 14 residues. CDR1 and CDR2 from the germline V gene are LGHDT and YNNKEL (reference sequence). CDR3 bases: TGTGCCAGCAGCCAAGATTGGAGTTCCTACGAGCAGTACTTC. This translates into CASSQDWSSYEQYF.

V is TRBV18 and J is TRBJ1-2; 8 nucleotides line up with TRBD1. This CDR3 spans 15 amino acids. Germline V gives CDR1 KGHSH, CDR2 LQKENI. The trim removed 8 bases at V and 3 bases at J, leaving 11 bases unmatched. CDR3 in DNA: TGTGCCAGCCGAGATCAGGACAGGGAGCACTATGGCTACACCTTC. This translates into CASRDQDREHYGYTF. Combining the CDR3 with reference TRBV18 and TRBJ1-2 gives the whole variable domain NAGVMQNPRHLVRRRGQEARLRCSPMKGHSHVYWYRQLPEEGLKFMVYLQKENIIDESGMPKERFSAEFPKEGPSILRIQQVVRGDSAAYFCASRDQDREHYGYTFGSGTRLTVV.

The V and J genes are TRBV9 and TRBJ2-2; 8 positions agree with TRBD1. Germline assignment: CDR1 SGDLS and CDR2 YYNGEE. CDR3 size: 17 residues. V was pared by 1 base and J by 2 bases, with 7 bases of the junction left unmatched. The CDR3 sequence is CASSVPKGQENTGELFF. The CDR3 nucleotides read TGTGCCAGCAGCGTACCTAAGGGACAGGAAAACACCGGGGAGCTGTTTTTT.

This rearrangement joins TRBV19 to TRBJ1-5; 11 bases line up with TRBD1. Germline CDR1 is LNHDA and CDR2 is SQIVND (reference sequence). The V and J ends lost 5 bases and 2 bases, in that order; junction bases with no gene match: 2. The CDR3 is made up of 15 amino acids. The CDR3 bases are TGTGCCAGTAGTTGGGGACAGGGGGGCAATCAGCCCCAGCATTTT. This encodes CASSWGQGGNQPQHF.

The chain links TRBV4-3 to TRBJ1-4; unclear D gene. CDR1 and CDR2 from the germline V gene are LGHNA and YSLEER. Between the trimmed V and J ends, which lost 4 bases and 0 bases, there was a span of 9 bases. The length of the CDR3 is 15 residues. CDR3 in amino acids: CASSPRTATNEKLFF. CDR3 DNA sequence: TGCGCCAGCAGCCCCCGGACGGCAACTAATGAAAAACTGTTTTTT.

The V gene is TRBV5-1, the J gene TRBJ2-1, with 8 bases aligning to TRBD2. The CDR3 loop spans 15 amino acids. CDR1 is SGHRS and CDR2 is YFSETQ in the germline V gene. With V trimmed by 3 bases and J by 2 bases, 4 bases remained unmatched. The CDR3, as DNA: TGCGCCAGCAGCTCAGCTAGCGGGCCCTACAATGAGCAGTTCTTC. This encodes CASSSASGPYNEQFF.

The chain employs TRBV3-1 (or the pseudogene TRBV3-2) and TRBJ2-1; TRBD2 aligns across 14 bases. The germline gives CDR1 LGHDT, CDR2 YNNKEL (reference sequence). This CDR3 has 15 amino acids. With V trimmed by 4 bases and J by 7 bases, 3 bases remained unmatched. The CDR3 region is CASSRGLAGENEQFF. CDR3 nucleotides: TGTGCCAGCAGCCGGGGACTAGCGGGAGAAAATGAGCAGTTCTTC.

This clone was detected only a few times. DNA of the CDR3: TGTGCCAGTAGTACAGCGGGGGGGCCCGGGGAGACCCAGTACTTC. Its protein is CASSTAGGPGETQYF. The chain employs TRBV19 and TRBJ2-5, with 10 bases identical to TRBD2. CDR1 is LNHDA and CDR2 is SQIVND in the germline V gene (reference sequence). The CDR3 spans 15 residues. V lost 4 bases to trimming and J lost 5 bases; unmatched junction nucleotides: 7.